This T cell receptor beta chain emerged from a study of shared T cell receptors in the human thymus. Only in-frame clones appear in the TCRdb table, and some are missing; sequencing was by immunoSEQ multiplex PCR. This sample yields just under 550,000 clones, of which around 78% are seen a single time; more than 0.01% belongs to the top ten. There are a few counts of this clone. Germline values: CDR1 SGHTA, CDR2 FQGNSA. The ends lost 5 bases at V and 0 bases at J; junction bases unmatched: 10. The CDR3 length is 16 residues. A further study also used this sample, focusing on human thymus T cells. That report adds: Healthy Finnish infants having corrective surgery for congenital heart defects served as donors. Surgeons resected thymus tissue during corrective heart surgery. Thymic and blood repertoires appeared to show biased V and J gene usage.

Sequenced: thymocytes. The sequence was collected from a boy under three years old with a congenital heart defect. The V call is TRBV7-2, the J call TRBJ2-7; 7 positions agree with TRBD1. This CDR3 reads CASSPLDRESSYEQYF. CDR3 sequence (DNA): TGTGCCAGCAGCCCGCTAGACAGGGAGAGCTCCTACGAGCAGTACTTC.